This T cell receptor beta chain was sequenced in a study of early T cells in non-severe SARS-CoV-2 infection. A single record per CDR3 protein comes from TCRdb applying MiXCR to the 5' RACE reads. The sample has tens of thousands of distinct CDR3 sequences, 10% seen once. The CDR3 has 13 residues. Germline-derived CDR1 and CDR2 are SQVTM and ANQGSEA. Germline trimming cut 4 bases from V and 6 bases from J; bases unmatched to any gene: 6. The receptor's source is an adult who was a healthcare worker with PCR-confirmed SARS-CoV-2 infection or an uninfected control (not recorded which). V gene TRBV29-1 combines with J gene TRBJ1-5; 7 bases agree with TRBD1. This specimen was whole blood, taken at baseline. In DNA form, the CDR3 reads TGCAGCGTTGCGGGCAGGGGGGGTCAGCCCCAGCATTTT. It yields the protein CSVAGRGGQPQHF.